The next 3 T cell receptor beta chains were all read from a single sample in a study of cytomegalovirus exposure and HLA in healthy donors. The PCR was carried out with 60 Vbeta primers and 13 Jbeta primers. The table came from immunoSEQ multiplex PCR; TCRdb's copy has only in-frame clones and leaves some out. The repertoire holds 140,000 to 150,000 clones, with 60% to 80% as singletons. The specimen sequenced was PBMCs. Source of these receptors: a male donor in good health and CMV-seronegative.

V is TRBV27 and J is TRBJ1-2; a weak D match, TRBD1 (5 bases). V gave up 3 bases and J gave up 7 bases, with 15 bases separating them. The CDR3 has 14 amino acids. Germline V gene lookup returns CDR1 MNHEY and CDR2 SMNVEV (reference sequence). The CDR3 region has the DNA TGTGCCAGCAGTTTCTTGGGCAGGGATGCTGGCTACACCTTC. Its translation is CASSFLGRDAGYTF.

This clone has more than one count but fewer than ten. This sequence joins TRBV10-3 and TRBJ1-1, with 7 bases matching TRBD1. V lost 4 bases, J lost 5 bases, and 7 bases stayed unmatched. Looked up from germline, CDR1 is ENHRY and CDR2 is SYGVKD. The CDR3 totals 14 residues. CDR3 sequence (DNA): TGTGCCATCAGTGGTCAGGCAGGGGGAACTGAAGCTTTCTTT. It yields the protein CAISGQAGGTEAFF.

The V gene is TRBV9, the J gene TRBJ2-1; 7 bases align to TRBD1. Germline loops: CDR1 SGDLS, CDR2 YYNGEE. CDR3 length: 20 residues. Losses at the gene ends were 3 bases for V and 4 bases for J; bases not matched to a gene: 22. The CDR3 spells CASSGLLTGTALSSYNEQFF. The CDR3 nucleotides read TGTGCCAGCAGCGGTCTACTTACCGGGACAGCACTATCCTCTTACAATGAGCAGTTCTTC.